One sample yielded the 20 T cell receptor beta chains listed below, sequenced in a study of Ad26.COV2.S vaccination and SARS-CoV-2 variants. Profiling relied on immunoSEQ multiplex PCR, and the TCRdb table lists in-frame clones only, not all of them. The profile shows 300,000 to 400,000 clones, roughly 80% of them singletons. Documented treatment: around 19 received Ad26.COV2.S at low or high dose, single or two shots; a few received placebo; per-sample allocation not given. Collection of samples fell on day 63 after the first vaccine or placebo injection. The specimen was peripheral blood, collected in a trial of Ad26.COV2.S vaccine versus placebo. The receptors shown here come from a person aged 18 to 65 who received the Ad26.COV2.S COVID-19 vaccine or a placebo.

The CDR3 here is CASRYTVNTEAFF. The CDR3 DNA sequence: TGTGCCAGCAGGTACACTGTGAACACTGAAGCTTTCTTT. This chain connects TRBV7-2 to TRBJ1-1; D is ambiguous. Germline values: CDR1 SGHTA, CDR2 FQGNSA. The CDR3 spans 13 residues. Trimming took off 6 bases at V and 0 bases at J, with 8 bases between the two ends.

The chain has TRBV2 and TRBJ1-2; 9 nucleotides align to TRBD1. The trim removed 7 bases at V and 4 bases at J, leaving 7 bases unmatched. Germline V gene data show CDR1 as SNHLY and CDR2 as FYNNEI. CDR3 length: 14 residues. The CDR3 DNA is TGTGCCAGCATCATTTCGACAGGGGGCTATGGCTACACCTTC. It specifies CASIISTGGYGYTF.

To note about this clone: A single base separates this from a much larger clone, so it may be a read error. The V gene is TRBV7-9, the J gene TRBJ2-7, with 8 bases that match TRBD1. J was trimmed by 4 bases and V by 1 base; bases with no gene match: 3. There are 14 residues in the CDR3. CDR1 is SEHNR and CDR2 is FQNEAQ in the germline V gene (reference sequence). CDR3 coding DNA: TGTGCCAGCAGCTTAGGGCAGGGGGCTTACGAGCAGTACTTC. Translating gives CASSLGQGAYEQYF.

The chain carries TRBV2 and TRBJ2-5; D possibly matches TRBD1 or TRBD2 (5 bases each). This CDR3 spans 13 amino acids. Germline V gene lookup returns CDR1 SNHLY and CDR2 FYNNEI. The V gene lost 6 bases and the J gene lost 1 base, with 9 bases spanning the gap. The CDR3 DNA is TGTGCCAGCAGCTGGGACCTCCAAGAGACCCAGTACTTC. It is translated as CASSWDLQETQYF.

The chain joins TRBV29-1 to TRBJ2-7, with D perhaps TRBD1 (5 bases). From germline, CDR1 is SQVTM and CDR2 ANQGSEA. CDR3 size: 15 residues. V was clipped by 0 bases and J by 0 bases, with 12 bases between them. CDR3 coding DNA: TGCAGCGTTGAAGAGGGGCAGGGCCCCTCCTACGAGCAGTACTTC. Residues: CSVEEGQGPSYEQYF.

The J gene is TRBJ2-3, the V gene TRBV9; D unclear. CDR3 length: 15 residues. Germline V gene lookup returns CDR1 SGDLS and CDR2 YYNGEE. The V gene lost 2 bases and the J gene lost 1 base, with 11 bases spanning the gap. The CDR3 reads CASSVNQLGTDTQYF. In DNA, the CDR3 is TGTGCCAGCAGCGTTAATCAATTAGGCACAGATACGCAGTATTTT.

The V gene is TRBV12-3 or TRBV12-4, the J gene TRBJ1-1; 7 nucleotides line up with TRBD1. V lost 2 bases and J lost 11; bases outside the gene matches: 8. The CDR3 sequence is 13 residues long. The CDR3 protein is CASSLPGGGPAFF. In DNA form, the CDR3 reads TGTGCCAGCAGTTTACCAGGGGGGGGACCTGCTTTCTTT.

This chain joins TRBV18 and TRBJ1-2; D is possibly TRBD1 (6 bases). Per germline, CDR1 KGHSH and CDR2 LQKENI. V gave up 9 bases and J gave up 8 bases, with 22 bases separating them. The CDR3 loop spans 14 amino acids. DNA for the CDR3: TGTGCCAGTTCGACAGGTGACCTACCTATCGGCTACACCTTC. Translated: CASSTGDLPIGYTF.

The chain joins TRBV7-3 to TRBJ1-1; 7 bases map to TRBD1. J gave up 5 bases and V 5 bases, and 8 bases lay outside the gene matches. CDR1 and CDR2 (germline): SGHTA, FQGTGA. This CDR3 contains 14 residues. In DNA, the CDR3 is TGTGCCAGCAGCGTCCAGGGGGTAGGAACTGAAGCTTTCTTT. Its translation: CASSVQGVGTEAFF.

CDR3 region: CASSLVIAVNTEAFF. The CDR3 nucleotides read TGTGCCAGCAGCTTAGTTATCGCAGTTAACACTGAAGCTTTCTTT. The chain has TRBV7-2 and TRBJ1-1; D is ambiguous. Germline assignment: CDR1 SGHTA and CDR2 FQGNSA. The CDR3 is 15 amino acids. Trimming removed 1 base from V and 2 bases from J, with 11 bases in between.

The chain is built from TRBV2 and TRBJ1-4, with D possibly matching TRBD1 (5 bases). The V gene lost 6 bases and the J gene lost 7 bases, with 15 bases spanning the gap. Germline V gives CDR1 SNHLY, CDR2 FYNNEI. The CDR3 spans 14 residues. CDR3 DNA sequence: TGTGCCAGCAGGGGGAGGGACTACTTTGAAAAACTGTTTTTT. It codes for CASRGRDYFEKLFF.

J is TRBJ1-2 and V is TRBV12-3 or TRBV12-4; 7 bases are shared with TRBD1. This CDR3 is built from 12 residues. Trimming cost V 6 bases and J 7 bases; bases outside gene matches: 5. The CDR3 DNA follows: TGTGCCAGCAGCAGACAGGGCCTTGGCTACACCTTC. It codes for CASSRQGLGYTF.

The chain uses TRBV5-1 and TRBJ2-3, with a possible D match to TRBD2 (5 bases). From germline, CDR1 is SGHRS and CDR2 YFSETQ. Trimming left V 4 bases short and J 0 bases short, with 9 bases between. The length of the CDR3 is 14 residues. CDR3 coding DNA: TGCGCCAGCAGCCCGGAGCGGAGCACAGATACGCAGTATTTT. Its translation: CASSPERSTDTQYF.

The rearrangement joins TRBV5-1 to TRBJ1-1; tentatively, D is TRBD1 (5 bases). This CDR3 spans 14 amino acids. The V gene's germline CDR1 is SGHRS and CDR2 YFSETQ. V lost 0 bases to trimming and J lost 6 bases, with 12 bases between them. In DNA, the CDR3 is TGCGCCAGCAGCTTGGTACAGCGGGGGGCTGAAGCTTTCTTT. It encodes CASSLVQRGAEAFF. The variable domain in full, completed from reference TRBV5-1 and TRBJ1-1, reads KAGVTQTPRYLIKTRGQQVTLSCSPISGHRSVSWYQQTPGQGLQFLFEYFSETQRNKGNFPGRFSGRQFSNSRSEMNVSTLELGDSALYLCASSLVQRGAEAFFGQGTRLTVV.

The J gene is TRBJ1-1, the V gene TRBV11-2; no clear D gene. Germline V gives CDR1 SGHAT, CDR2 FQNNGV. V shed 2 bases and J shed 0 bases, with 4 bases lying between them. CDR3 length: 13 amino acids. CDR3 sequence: CASSLPMNTEAFF. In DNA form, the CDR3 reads TGTGCCAGCAGCTTACCGATGAACACTGAAGCTTTCTTT.

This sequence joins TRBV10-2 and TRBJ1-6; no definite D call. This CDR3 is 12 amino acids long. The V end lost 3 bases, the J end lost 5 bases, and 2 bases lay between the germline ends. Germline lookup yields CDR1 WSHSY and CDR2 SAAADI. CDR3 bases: TGCGCCAGCAGTGACGATAATTCACCCCTCCACTTT. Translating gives CASSDDNSPLHF.

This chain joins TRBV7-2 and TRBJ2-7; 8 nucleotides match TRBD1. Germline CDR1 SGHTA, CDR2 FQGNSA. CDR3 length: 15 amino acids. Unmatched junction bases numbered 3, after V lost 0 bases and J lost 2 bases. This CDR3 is CASSLASGGTYEQYF. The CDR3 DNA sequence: TGTGCCAGCAGCTTAGCGTCAGGGGGCACCTACGAGCAGTACTTC.

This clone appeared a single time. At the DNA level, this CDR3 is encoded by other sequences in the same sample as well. This CDR3 reads CASTVNTEAFF. DNA for the CDR3: TGTGCCAGCACTGTTAACACTGAAGCTTTCTTT. The rearrangement uses TRBV2 and TRBJ1-1; D gene uncertain. This CDR3 is built from 11 residues. CDR1 and CDR2 (germline): SNHLY, FYNNEI. The V end lost 7 bases, the J end lost 2 bases, and 5 bases lay between the germline ends.

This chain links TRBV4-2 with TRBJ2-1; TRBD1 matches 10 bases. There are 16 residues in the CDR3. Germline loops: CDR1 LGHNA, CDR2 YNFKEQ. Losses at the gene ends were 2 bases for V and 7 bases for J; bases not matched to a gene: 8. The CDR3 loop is CASSQYRQGARNEQFF. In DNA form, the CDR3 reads TGTGCCAGCAGCCAATACCGACAGGGGGCGCGGAATGAGCAGTTCTTC.

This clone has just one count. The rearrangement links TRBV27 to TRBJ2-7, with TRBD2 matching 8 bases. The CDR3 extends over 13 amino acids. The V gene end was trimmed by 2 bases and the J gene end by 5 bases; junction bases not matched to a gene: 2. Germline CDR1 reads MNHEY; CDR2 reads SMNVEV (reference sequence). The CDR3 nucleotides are TGTGCCAGCAGTTTACGCGGGGGGAACGAGCAGTACTTC. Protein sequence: CASSLRGGNEQYF.